Each of the 23 T cell receptor beta chains below was sequenced from the same sample in a study of post-analysis software for immune sequencing data (dated by TCRdb to the mid-2010s). The paper's findings and limits, for the study overall: Patients showed significantly higher frequencies than controls for a handful of TRBV segments, among them TRBV5-6, TRBV5-1 and TRBV20-1.

The method behind the library was PCR. Sequencing relied on an Illumina HiSeq 2500. Unique molecular identifiers were incorporated into TCR beta cDNA libraries to reduce PCR and sequencing biases. In-frame beta chains were kept once TCRdb had trimmed the public reads at Q25 with fastp and called clones with MiXCR. Identical CDR3 protein sequences are pooled into one entry, listed with their most common genes and DNA. The sample contains around 700,000 distinct CDR3 sequences, 59% of them found a single time. The top ten clonotypes cover about 11% of the sample. No antigens are known for them. Sequencing used blood. These receptors came from a girl aged 2-9 years with multiple sclerosis.

This chain connects TRBV18 to TRBJ2-1, with TRBD2 identical over 10 bases. The CDR3 has 15 amino acids. V gave up 6 bases and J gave up 6 bases; unmatched junction bases: 8. The germline gives CDR1 KGHSH, CDR2 LQKENI. The CDR3: CASSAGTSVSNEQFF. CDR3 nucleotides: TGTGCCAGCTCCGCCGGGACTAGCGTATCCAATGAGCAGTTCTTC.

This chain joins TRBV5-1 and TRBJ2-2; D perhaps matches TRBD2 (5 bases). V shed 4 bases and J shed 4 bases, with 14 bases lying between them. The CDR3 runs 15 residues. Germline V CDR1 and CDR2: SGHRS, YFSETQ. The CDR3 is CASSLQRESTGELFF. DNA of the CDR3: TGCGCCAGCAGCCTTCAAAGGGAGTCCACCGGGGAGCTGTTTTTT.

This clonotype was counted between two and nine times. The CDR3 DNA follows: TGTGCCACCAGCAGGGTTCGGGAGGGGCCTGATACGCAGTATTTT. The encoded protein is CATSRVREGPDTQYF. V is TRBV15 and J is TRBJ2-3, with 8 nucleotides matching TRBD2. The V and J ends lost 3 bases and 6 bases, in that order; junction bases with no gene match: 8. The CDR3 consists of 15 residues. CDR1 is LNHNV and CDR2 is YYDKDF in the germline V gene (reference sequence).

The CDR3 nucleotides read TGTGCCAGCAGTTACGTTGGGATGGGTACGCAGTATTTT. Translated: CASSYVGMGTQYF. This rearrangement joins TRBV6-2 or TRBV6-3 to TRBJ2-3; no definite D call. Germline V lookup: CDR1 MNHEY, CDR2 SVGEGT. The CDR3 covers 13 residues. V was shortened by 2 bases and J by 8 bases, with 11 bases between the two germline ends.

The V gene is TRBV28, the J gene TRBJ2-7; weak D call: TRBD1 (6 bases). The length of the CDR3 is 15 residues. V was shortened by 8 bases and J by 4 bases, with 21 bases between the two germline ends. Germline values: CDR1 MDHEN, CDR2 SYDVKM. CDR3 residues: CASFGTGRGSYEQYF. The CDR3 DNA reads as TGTGCCAGCTTCGGCACGGGCAGGGGATCGTACGAGCAGTACTTC. Using reference TRBV28 and TRBJ2-7 for the parts outside the CDR3, the full variable domain is DVKVTQSSRYLVKRTGEKVFLECVQDMDHENMFWYRQDPGLGLRLIYFSYDVKMKEKGDIPEGYSVSREKKERFSLILESASTNQTSMYLCASFGTGRGSYEQYFGPGTRLTVT.

The chain combines TRBV6-1 with TRBJ2-1; TRBD1 matches 9 bases. CDR1 is MNHNS, CDR2 SASEGT, per germline. J was trimmed by 9 bases and V by 6 bases; bases with no gene match: 12. The CDR3 is made up of 15 amino acids. Here the CDR3 DNA reads TGTGCCAGCAGAGCGGACAGGGGCGCGGCGTTTGAGCAGTTCTTC. Its translation is CASRADRGAAFEQFF.

This clonotype was counted between two and nine times. The J gene is TRBJ2-5, the V gene TRBV11-2; 8 bases are shared with TRBD1. CDR1 and CDR2 (germline): SGHAT, FQNNGV. The CDR3 is 14 residues long. With V trimmed by 4 bases and J by 1 base, 2 bases remained unmatched. The CDR3 DNA sequence: TGTGCCAGCAGCTCCCAGGGGGCCCAAGAGACCCAGTACTTC. Protein sequence: CASSSQGAQETQYF. The full variable domain, rest sourced from reference TRBV11-2 and TRBJ2-5, is EAGVAQSPRYKIIEKRQSVAFWCNPISGHATLYWYQQILGQGPKLLIQFQNNGVVDDSQLPKDRFSAERLKGVDSTLKIQPAKLEDSAVYLCASSSQGAQETQYFGPGTRLLVL.

This chain uses TRBV2 with TRBJ2-1; 12 bases are a match to TRBD2. The V and J ends lost 5 bases and 7 bases, in that order; junction bases with no gene match: 9. Germline V gene sequence: CDR1 SNHLY, CDR2 FYNNEI. The CDR3 loop spans 16 amino acids. The CDR3 DNA sequence: TGTGCCAGCAGTCAGGAGGGACTAGCGGGTAGGAATGAGCAGTTCTTC. It yields the protein CASSQEGLAGRNEQFF.

This clonotype has more than one count but fewer than ten. The rearrangement uses TRBV4-1 and TRBJ1-1; D ambiguous. Trimming removed 0 bases at V and 5 bases at J, with 7 bases between. This CDR3 comprises 13 residues. Germline CDR1 reads MGHRA; CDR2 reads YSYEKL. In DNA form, the CDR3 reads TGCGCCAGCAGCCAAGAGGCGGGGACTGAAGCTTTCTTT. Amino acids: CASSQEAGTEAFF.

The count of this clonotype is one. J is TRBJ2-7 and V is TRBV6-2 or TRBV6-3; the match to TRBD1 covers 8 bases. The germline CDR1 and CDR2 sequences are MNHEY and SVGEGT. The junction had 6 bases not matched to a gene; V was cut back by 0 bases and J by 2 bases. This CDR3 has 16 amino acids. The CDR3 here is CASSYSKDRVPYEQYF. For the CDR3, the DNA is TGTGCCAGCAGTTACTCCAAGGACAGGGTCCCCTACGAGCAGTACTTC.

The genes are TRBV9 and TRBJ2-1, with 7 bases lining up with TRBD2. CDR1 and CDR2 (germline): SGDLS, YYNGEE. This CDR3 is 13 amino acids long. With V trimmed by 0 bases and J by 15 bases, 9 bases remained unmatched. CDR3 region: CASSVGGRAPSFF. DNA for the CDR3: TGTGCCAGCAGCGTAGGTGGGAGGGCCCCTTCGTTCTTC.

This chain links TRBV27 with TRBJ1-2; 8 bases map to TRBD1. The CDR3 runs 14 residues. In germline, CDR1 is MNHEY, CDR2 SMNVEV (reference sequence). With 4 bases clipped from V and 5 bases from J, the junction kept 6 bases outside the gene matches. In nucleotides, the CDR3 is TGTGCCAGCAGTTCGCGGACAGGGCCTTATGGCTACACCTTC. Translation: CASSSRTGPYGYTF.

The chain couples TRBV29-1 to TRBJ2-1; 9 nucleotides align to TRBD2. J gave up 4 bases and V 1 base, and 8 bases lay outside the gene matches. This CDR3 has 16 amino acids. Germline V gives CDR1 SQVTM, CDR2 ANQGSEA. CDR3 nucleotide sequence: TGCAGCGTTGAAGGAGCGGGAGGTACGACGTACAATGAGCAGTTCTTC. Translation gives CSVEGAGGTTYNEQFF.

This chain links TRBV27 with TRBJ2-1; maybe TRBD2 (6 bases). The CDR3 spans 16 residues. Germline CDR1 MNHEY, CDR2 SMNVEV (reference sequence). Trimming took 4 bases from V and 5 from J, leaving 18 bases between them. The CDR3 DNA reads as TGTGCCAGCAGTTCCCTCGGGGGACTTCGGGACAATGAGCAGTTCTTC. Protein: CASSSLGGLRDNEQFF.

This sequence joins TRBV21-1 and TRBJ2-3; the table assigns TRBD1, which was not confirmed against the DNA. TRBV21-1 is annotated as a pseudogene. The CDR3 has 16 amino acids. CDR3 loop: CASSMGIPTGGMTQYF. The CDR3 DNA follows: TGTGCCAGCAGCATGGGGATTCCAACAGGAGGGATGACGCAGTATTTT.

This chain links TRBV5-1 with TRBJ1-2; 11 bases fit TRBD1. Trimming at V came to 4 bases and at J to 7 bases, leaving 6 bases not matched to a gene. This CDR3 region has 14 residues. CDR1 is SGHRS and CDR2 is YFSETQ in the germline V gene. CDR3 region: CASSVGQGASGYTF. The DNA for the CDR3 is TGCGCCAGCAGCGTAGGACAGGGGGCTTCTGGCTACACCTTC. Using reference TRBV5-1 and TRBJ1-2 for the parts outside the CDR3, the full variable domain is KAGVTQTPRYLIKTRGQQVTLSCSPISGHRSVSWYQQTPGQGLQFLFEYFSETQRNKGNFPGRFSGRQFSNSRSEMNVSTLELGDSALYLCASSVGQGASGYTFGSGTRLTVV.

The chain is built from TRBV5-1 and TRBJ2-5; 9 nucleotides align to TRBD1. The J call may be mistaken, given a closer DNA end match to TRBJ2-7. This CDR3 has 15 residues. Germline CDR1 is SGHRS and CDR2 is YFSETQ. CDR3 sequence: CASRLAGQGTGEQYF. DNA for the CDR3: TGCGCCAGCCGCCTTGCGGGACAGGGAACAGGCGAGCAGTACTTC.

V is TRBV12-3 or TRBV12-4 and J is TRBJ2-5; possible D gene TRBD1, 6 bases. CDR3 length: 13 residues. Trimming removed 5 bases at V and 2 bases at J, with 9 bases between. The CDR3 sequence: CASSRTEQETQYF. CDR3 DNA sequence: TGTGCCAGCAGTCGGACAGAACAAGAGACCCAGTACTTC.

The rearrangement links TRBV29-1 to TRBJ2-1; D may be TRBD2 (6 bases). The CDR3 is 15 residues long. CDR1 is SQVTM and CDR2 is ANQGSEA in the germline V gene. Trimming took off 1 base at V and 5 bases at J, with 15 bases between the two ends. CDR3 bases: TGCAGCGTTGAAGCGCCTGGCGGGGCCCACAATGAGCAGTTCTTC. Amino acid sequence: CSVEAPGGAHNEQFF.

V gene TRBV6-1 combines with J gene TRBJ1-6; D unclear. Germline CDR1 is MNHNS and CDR2 is SASEGT. With 8 bases removed from V and 8 bases from J, the gap between germline ends came to 13 bases. This CDR3 has 13 residues. The CDR3 sequence is CASSWPRDSPLHF. CDR3 coding DNA: TGTGCCAGCTCGTGGCCGAGGGATTCACCCCTCCACTTT.

The J gene is TRBJ1-3, the V gene TRBV7-8; D is undetermined. Germline-derived CDR1 and CDR2 are SGHVS and FQNEAQ. Trimming took 3 bases from V and 4 from J, leaving 7 bases between them. This CDR3 is 13 amino acids long. CDR3 nucleotides: TGTGCCAGCAGCTTTACAAGGGGAAACACCATATATTTT. Translation: CASSFTRGNTIYF.

The chain employs TRBV6-5 and TRBJ2-1; the D is unclear. Per germline, CDR1 MNHEY and CDR2 SVGAGI. With 0 bases removed from V and 6 bases from J, the gap between germline ends came to 6 bases. The CDR3 has 13 amino acids. This CDR3 reads CASSYSSSNEQFF. In nucleotides, the CDR3 is TGTGCCAGCAGTTACTCGAGTTCCAATGAGCAGTTCTTC.

This clonotype has more than one count but fewer than ten. V is TRBV12-3 or TRBV12-4 and J is TRBJ2-3; 7 nucleotides agree with TRBD1. The trim removed 3 bases at V and 2 bases at J, leaving 17 bases unmatched. The CDR3 loop spans 19 amino acids. CDR3 region: CASSFEAGPWDSPTDTQYF. Written as DNA, the CDR3 is TGTGCCAGCAGTTTCGAGGCTGGCCCATGGGACAGCCCCACAGATACGCAGTATTTT.